The rows below give T cell receptor beta chains drawn from one sample of a study of CD8+CD57+ T cells in acquired aplastic anemia. From the reads, TCRdb called clonotypes with MiXCR, one entry per CDR3 protein. The sample holds some 280,000 distinct CDR3 sequences, around three fifths seen once. Source material: sorted CD4+, CD8+, or CD8+CD57+ T cells (not recorded which) from PBMCs. The origin of the receptors is a human donor with severe aplastic anemia or a healthy control (not recorded which). Each CDR3 is given with its conserved first and last residue. A D gene is named only where the DNA matches it firmly. Only part of the rows carry a size: once, few, many, or a class if the clone is expanded.

>TRBJ2-7|TRBV2|-|-
TGTGCCAGCAGTGATTACAGGAGCAACGAGCAGTACTTC
CASSDYRSNEQYF
>TRBJ1-1|TRBV5-1|few|-
TGCGCCAGCAGCGAGGGTCCTTCAGGCACTGAAGCTTTCTTT
CASSEGPSGTEAFF
>TRBJ1-4|TRBV7-2|-|TRBD1
TGTGCCAGCAGCTCAACGGACAGGTTTAATGAAAAACTGTCTTTT
CASSSTDRFNEKLSF
>TRBJ1-5|TRBV30|many|-
TGTGCCAGCAGTTTAGGGGAGGAACAGCCCCAGCATTTT
CASSLGEEQPQHF
>TRBJ2-3|TRBV9|many|-
TGTGCCAGCAGCGGGACGGACGGATATACGCAGTATTTT
CASSGTDGYTQYF
>TRBJ2-1|TRBV3-1|-|TRBD2
TGTGCCAGCAGCCAGGGACTAGCGGGGTCCGATGAGCAGTTCTTC
CASSQGLAGSDEQFF
>TRBJ2-1|TRBV20-1|-|-
TGCAGTGCCGTCGGGACTCTCCAGCAGTTCTTC
CSAVGTLQQFF
>TRBJ1-4|TRBV7-7|-|-
TGTGCTAGCAGCTTAGAGCCATATAGGCTCAATGAAAAACTGTTTTTT
CASSLEPYRLNEKLFF
>TRBJ1-6|TRBV20-1|many|-
TGCAGTGCTAGAGTAGGGGTCTATAATTCACCCCTCCACTTT
CSARVGVYNSPLHF
>TRBJ2-3|TRBV5-1|-|-
TGCGCCAGCAATCGGGGCACAGATACGCAGTATTTT
CASNRGTDTQYF
>TRBJ2-7|TRBV24-1|-|-
TGTGCCACCAGTGCCCGGGAGCGAACCTACGAGCAGTACTTC
CATSARERTYEQYF
>TRBJ2-7|TRBV2|-|-
TGTGCCAGCGGTGATTACGGGCAGTACTTC
CASGDYGQYF
>TRBJ1-1|TRBV28|-|TRBD1
TGTGCCAGCAGTGGGACAGAGTGGTACACTGAAGCTTTCTTT
CASSGTEWYTEAFF
>TRBJ2-3|TRBV20-1|many|TRBD2
TGCAGTGCTAGAGATGAACGGACTAGCGGGGACGGCACAGATACGCAGTATTTT
CSARDERTSGDGTDTQYF
>TRBJ2-7|TRBV11-2|few|TRBD1
TGTGCCAGCAGCCCTCGACAGGGGGTGATCTACGAGCAGTACTTC
CASSPRQGVIYEQYF
>TRBJ1-3|TRBV20-1|-|-
TGCAGTGCTAGAGATGCTCGCTCTGGAAACACCATATATTTT
CSARDARSGNTIYF
>TRBJ1-5|TRBV15|-|-
TGTGCCACCAGCAGAGCTCCGCACCACCAGCAACAGCCCCAGCATTTT
CATSRAPHHQQQPQHF
>TRBJ1-5|TRBV2|-|TRBD1
TGTGCCAGCAGTGAAGCGCTTCGGGCAGGGGGATATCAGCCCCAGCATTTT
CASSEALRAGGYQPQHF
>TRBJ2-2|TRBV5-1|once|-
TGCGCCAGCAGCTTGGTAACCGAAAACACCGGGGAGCTGTTTTTT
CASSLVTENTGELFF
>TRBJ2-1|TRBV10-3|-|-
TGTGCCATCAGTGAGTCCGGGGTGGGGGGTAAGTACGACAATGAGCAGTTCTTC
CAISESGVGGKYDNEQFF
>TRBJ2-2|TRBV5-1|many|-
TGCGCCAGCAGAAAGGACACGGCGTACACCGGGGAGCTGTTTTTT
CASRKDTAYTGELFF
>TRBJ1-6|TRBV7-9|-|-
TGTGCCAGCAGCTTAGTAGCGGGGGGCGCGAATAATTCACCCCTCCACTTT
CASSLVAGGANNSPLHF
>TRBJ2-1|TRBV7-2|-|TRBD1
TGTGCCAGCAGCTTAGTGGGACAGGTAGAGGTCTTC
CASSLVGQVEVF
>TRBJ2-7|TRBV20-1|many|-
TGCAGTGCTAGCCCGGGGACCTACGAGCAGTACTTC
CSASPGTYEQYF
>TRBJ1-6|TRBV7-2|-|TRBD1
TGTGCCAGCAGCGAAAGAAGGACAGGGGGTAATTCACCCCTCCACTTT
CASSERRTGGNSPLHF
>TRBJ2-1|TRBV20-1|many|TRBD2
TGCAGTGCTAGGGGACTAGCGGGGATTTACAATGAGCAGTTCTTC
CSARGLAGIYNEQFF
>TRBJ2-1|TRBV24-1|-|-
TGTGCCACCAGTTTACAAGGGGTTGAGCAGTTCTTC
CATSLQGVEQFF
>TRBJ2-7|TRBV9|-|TRBD2
TGTGCCAGCAATATTGGCGGGGGATCCTACGAGCAGTACTTC
CASNIGGGSYEQYF
>TRBJ1-2|TRBV6-6|many|-
TGTGCCAGCAATCCCTCTCAGGGTGCCGCTTATGGCTACACCTTC
CASNPSQGAAYGYTF
>TRBJ2-2|TRBV24-1|-|-
TGTGCCACCAGTCCAGGGCCGGCCACCGGGGAGCTGTTTTTT
CATSPGPATGELFF
>TRBJ2-7|TRBV5-6|-|TRBD2
TGTGCCAGCCGGGCCGGGACTAACGAGCAGTACTTC
CASRAGTNEQYF
>TRBJ1-2|TRBV30|-|-
TGTGCCTGGAGTGTCCGGGGCCTACTTCCCTATGGCTACACCTTC
CAWSVRGLLPYGYTF
>TRBJ2-7|TRBV20-1|-|-
TGCAGTGCTAGCCGGAGCAGGGTCAGCTCCTACGAGCAGTACTTC
CSASRSRVSSYEQYF
>TRBJ2-7|TRBV11-2|-|-
TGTGCCAGCAGCCAAATCCTGCAGAATCCCTACGAGCAGTACTTC
CASSQILQNPYEQYF
>TRBJ2-7|TRBV7-6|-|-
TGTGCCAGCAGCTTAGACGTCTGGAACGAGCAGTACTTC
CASSLDVWNEQYF
>TRBJ1-6|TRBV6-1|-|TRBD1
TGTGCCAGTATAACCGGGACAGGAGCTTCACCCCTCCACTTT
CASITGTGASPLHF
>TRBJ1-2|TRBV11-2|-|TRBD1
TGTGCCAGCAGCCACTCGACAGGGGCGGACTATGGCTACACCTTC
CASSHSTGADYGYTF
>TRBJ2-7|TRBV30|many|-
TGTGCCTGGAGTGTACAAGGTCTCGGGCAGTACTTC
CAWSVQGLGQYF
>TRBJ2-2|TRBV9|many|TRBD1
TGTGCCAGCAGCCGAGATAGGACAGGGGTCGGGGAGCTGTTTTTT
CASSRDRTGVGELFF
>TRBJ1-6|TRBV4-2|-|-
TGTGCCAGCAGCCGCATAGGGACACCAGATTATAATTCACCCCTCCACTTT
CASSRIGTPDYNSPLHF
>TRBJ2-4|TRBV4-3|-|TRBD2
TGCGCCAGCAGCCAAGATTCAGCGGGGGACACCAAAAACATTCAGTACTTC
CASSQDSAGDTKNIQYF
>TRBJ1-5|TRBV20-1|-|-
TGCAGTGCCGTCCCAGGTAGCAATCAGCCCCAGCATTTT
CSAVPGSNQPQHF
>TRBJ2-5|TRBV6-5|many|TRBD2
TGTGCCAGCAGTCGTAAACCTAGCGGGGGCCCTTGGACCCAGTACTTC
CASSRKPSGGPWTQYF
>TRBJ2-7|TRBV2|few|TRBD2
TGTGCCAGCAGGCCCGGGACTAGCGGGAGGGCCGAAAAGAACGAGCAGTACTTC
CASRPGTSGRAEKNEQYF
>TRBJ2-1|TRBV7-2|-|-
TGTGCCAGCAGCTTTACACGGAGCTCCTACAATGAGCAGTTCTTC
CASSFTRSSYNEQFF
>TRBJ2-5|TRBV9|-|TRBD1
TGTGCCAGCAGCTCACGGGACAGGGGGAGAGAGACCCAGTACTTC
CASSSRDRGRETQYF
>TRBJ1-3|TRBV5-1|-|-
TGCGCCACCACTATCTCCCACTCTGGAAACACCATATATTTT
CATTISHSGNTIYF
>TRBJ1-5|TRBV20-1|-|-
TGCAGTGCGAGAGGGAGGCCGGGAAGCCTGAATGAGCATTTT
CSARGRPGSLNEHF
>TRBJ1-1|TRBV15|-|-
TGTGCCACCAGCAGAGGGGACCGAACGAACACTGAAGCTTTCTTT
CATSRGDRTNTEAFF
>TRBJ1-6|TRBV19|few|-
TGTGCCAGTAGTATCCCGCAGGGACGTTCACCCCTCCACTTT
CASSIPQGRSPLHF
>TRBJ1-2|TRBV7-9|many|-
TGTGCCAGCAGCTTAAGTGCGGGCACAGCTAACTATGGCTACACCTTC
CASSLSAGTANYGYTF
>TRBJ2-5|TRBV15|-|-
TGTGCCACCAGGAGAGCACAGAAAGAGACCCAGCACTTC
CATRRAQKETQHF
>TRBJ2-1|TRBV20-1|-|-
TGCACCCCGGGGAGACTAGGCTACAATGAGCAGTTCTTC
CTPGRLGYNEQFF
>TRBJ2-7|TRBV5-1|many|TRBD1
TGCGCCAGCAGACGGGACAGGGGGACCTACGAGCAGTACTTC
CASRRDRGTYEQYF
>TRBJ2-1|TRBV24-1|few|-
TGTGCCACCAGTGATGGAGGTGGGAATGAGCAGTTCTTC
CATSDGGGNEQFF